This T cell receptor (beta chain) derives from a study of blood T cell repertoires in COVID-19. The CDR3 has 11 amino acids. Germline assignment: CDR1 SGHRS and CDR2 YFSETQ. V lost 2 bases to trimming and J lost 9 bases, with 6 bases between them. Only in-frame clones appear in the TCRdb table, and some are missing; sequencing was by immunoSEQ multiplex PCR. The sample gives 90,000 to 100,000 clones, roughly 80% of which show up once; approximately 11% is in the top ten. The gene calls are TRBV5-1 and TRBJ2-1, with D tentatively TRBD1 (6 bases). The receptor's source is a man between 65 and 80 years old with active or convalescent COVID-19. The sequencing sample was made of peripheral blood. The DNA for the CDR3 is TGCGCCAGCAGCTTACAGGGTGAGCAGTTCTTC. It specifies CASSLQGEQFF.